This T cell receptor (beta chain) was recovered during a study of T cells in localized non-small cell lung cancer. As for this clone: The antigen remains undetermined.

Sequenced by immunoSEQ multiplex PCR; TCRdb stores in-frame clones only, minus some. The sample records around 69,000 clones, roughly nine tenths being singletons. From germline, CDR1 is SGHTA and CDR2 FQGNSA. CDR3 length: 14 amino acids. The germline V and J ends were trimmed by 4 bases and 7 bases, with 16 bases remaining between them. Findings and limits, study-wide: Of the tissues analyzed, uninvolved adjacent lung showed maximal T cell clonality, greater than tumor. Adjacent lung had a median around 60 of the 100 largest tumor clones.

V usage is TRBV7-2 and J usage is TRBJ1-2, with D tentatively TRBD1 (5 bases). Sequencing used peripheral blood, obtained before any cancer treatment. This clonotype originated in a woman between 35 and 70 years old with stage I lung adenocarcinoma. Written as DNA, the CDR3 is TGTGCCAGCAGCTCCCGGGTGGGGGAGAGTGGCTACACCTTC. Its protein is CASSSRVGESGYTF.